This T cell receptor (beta chain) was observed in a study of shared clonotypes between healthy human individuals. Study background: The plates for each donor numbered three CD4 naive, three CD4 memory, two CD8 naive and one CD8 memory. Whole-study results and caveats: Roughly 4.6% of naive CD4 clonotypes were common to a handful of donors. Clonotypes shared by all four donors outscored non-shared clonotypes in generation probability.

In germline, CDR1 is MNHEY, CDR2 SVGAGI. V was clipped by 0 bases and J by 1 base, with 13 bases between them. The CDR3 consists of 16 residues. Splitting of each subset's genomic DNA was done evenly across several immunoSEQ plates. Generated by immunoSEQ multiplex PCR, the TCRdb table keeps only in-frame clones and is missing some. The sample lists about 2 million clones, roughly 95% occurring once. As defined, naive CD8 cells were CD45RO-negative and positively selected for CCR7, with terminally differentiated effector memory CD45RA+ cells excluded. This clone was detected once. The antigen is not known. The sample has other DNA sequences that encode this CDR3 too.

This sequence joins TRBV6-5 and TRBJ2-7; D may be TRBD2 (7 bases). The clonotype was recovered from a man between 18 and 29 years old in good health. Sequencing was carried out using naive CD8+ T cells sorted from blood. The CDR3 nucleotides read TGTGCCAGCAGTTACTCCGCGGGGGCGAATTCCTACGAGCAGTACTTC. Translation gives CASSYSAGANSYEQYF.